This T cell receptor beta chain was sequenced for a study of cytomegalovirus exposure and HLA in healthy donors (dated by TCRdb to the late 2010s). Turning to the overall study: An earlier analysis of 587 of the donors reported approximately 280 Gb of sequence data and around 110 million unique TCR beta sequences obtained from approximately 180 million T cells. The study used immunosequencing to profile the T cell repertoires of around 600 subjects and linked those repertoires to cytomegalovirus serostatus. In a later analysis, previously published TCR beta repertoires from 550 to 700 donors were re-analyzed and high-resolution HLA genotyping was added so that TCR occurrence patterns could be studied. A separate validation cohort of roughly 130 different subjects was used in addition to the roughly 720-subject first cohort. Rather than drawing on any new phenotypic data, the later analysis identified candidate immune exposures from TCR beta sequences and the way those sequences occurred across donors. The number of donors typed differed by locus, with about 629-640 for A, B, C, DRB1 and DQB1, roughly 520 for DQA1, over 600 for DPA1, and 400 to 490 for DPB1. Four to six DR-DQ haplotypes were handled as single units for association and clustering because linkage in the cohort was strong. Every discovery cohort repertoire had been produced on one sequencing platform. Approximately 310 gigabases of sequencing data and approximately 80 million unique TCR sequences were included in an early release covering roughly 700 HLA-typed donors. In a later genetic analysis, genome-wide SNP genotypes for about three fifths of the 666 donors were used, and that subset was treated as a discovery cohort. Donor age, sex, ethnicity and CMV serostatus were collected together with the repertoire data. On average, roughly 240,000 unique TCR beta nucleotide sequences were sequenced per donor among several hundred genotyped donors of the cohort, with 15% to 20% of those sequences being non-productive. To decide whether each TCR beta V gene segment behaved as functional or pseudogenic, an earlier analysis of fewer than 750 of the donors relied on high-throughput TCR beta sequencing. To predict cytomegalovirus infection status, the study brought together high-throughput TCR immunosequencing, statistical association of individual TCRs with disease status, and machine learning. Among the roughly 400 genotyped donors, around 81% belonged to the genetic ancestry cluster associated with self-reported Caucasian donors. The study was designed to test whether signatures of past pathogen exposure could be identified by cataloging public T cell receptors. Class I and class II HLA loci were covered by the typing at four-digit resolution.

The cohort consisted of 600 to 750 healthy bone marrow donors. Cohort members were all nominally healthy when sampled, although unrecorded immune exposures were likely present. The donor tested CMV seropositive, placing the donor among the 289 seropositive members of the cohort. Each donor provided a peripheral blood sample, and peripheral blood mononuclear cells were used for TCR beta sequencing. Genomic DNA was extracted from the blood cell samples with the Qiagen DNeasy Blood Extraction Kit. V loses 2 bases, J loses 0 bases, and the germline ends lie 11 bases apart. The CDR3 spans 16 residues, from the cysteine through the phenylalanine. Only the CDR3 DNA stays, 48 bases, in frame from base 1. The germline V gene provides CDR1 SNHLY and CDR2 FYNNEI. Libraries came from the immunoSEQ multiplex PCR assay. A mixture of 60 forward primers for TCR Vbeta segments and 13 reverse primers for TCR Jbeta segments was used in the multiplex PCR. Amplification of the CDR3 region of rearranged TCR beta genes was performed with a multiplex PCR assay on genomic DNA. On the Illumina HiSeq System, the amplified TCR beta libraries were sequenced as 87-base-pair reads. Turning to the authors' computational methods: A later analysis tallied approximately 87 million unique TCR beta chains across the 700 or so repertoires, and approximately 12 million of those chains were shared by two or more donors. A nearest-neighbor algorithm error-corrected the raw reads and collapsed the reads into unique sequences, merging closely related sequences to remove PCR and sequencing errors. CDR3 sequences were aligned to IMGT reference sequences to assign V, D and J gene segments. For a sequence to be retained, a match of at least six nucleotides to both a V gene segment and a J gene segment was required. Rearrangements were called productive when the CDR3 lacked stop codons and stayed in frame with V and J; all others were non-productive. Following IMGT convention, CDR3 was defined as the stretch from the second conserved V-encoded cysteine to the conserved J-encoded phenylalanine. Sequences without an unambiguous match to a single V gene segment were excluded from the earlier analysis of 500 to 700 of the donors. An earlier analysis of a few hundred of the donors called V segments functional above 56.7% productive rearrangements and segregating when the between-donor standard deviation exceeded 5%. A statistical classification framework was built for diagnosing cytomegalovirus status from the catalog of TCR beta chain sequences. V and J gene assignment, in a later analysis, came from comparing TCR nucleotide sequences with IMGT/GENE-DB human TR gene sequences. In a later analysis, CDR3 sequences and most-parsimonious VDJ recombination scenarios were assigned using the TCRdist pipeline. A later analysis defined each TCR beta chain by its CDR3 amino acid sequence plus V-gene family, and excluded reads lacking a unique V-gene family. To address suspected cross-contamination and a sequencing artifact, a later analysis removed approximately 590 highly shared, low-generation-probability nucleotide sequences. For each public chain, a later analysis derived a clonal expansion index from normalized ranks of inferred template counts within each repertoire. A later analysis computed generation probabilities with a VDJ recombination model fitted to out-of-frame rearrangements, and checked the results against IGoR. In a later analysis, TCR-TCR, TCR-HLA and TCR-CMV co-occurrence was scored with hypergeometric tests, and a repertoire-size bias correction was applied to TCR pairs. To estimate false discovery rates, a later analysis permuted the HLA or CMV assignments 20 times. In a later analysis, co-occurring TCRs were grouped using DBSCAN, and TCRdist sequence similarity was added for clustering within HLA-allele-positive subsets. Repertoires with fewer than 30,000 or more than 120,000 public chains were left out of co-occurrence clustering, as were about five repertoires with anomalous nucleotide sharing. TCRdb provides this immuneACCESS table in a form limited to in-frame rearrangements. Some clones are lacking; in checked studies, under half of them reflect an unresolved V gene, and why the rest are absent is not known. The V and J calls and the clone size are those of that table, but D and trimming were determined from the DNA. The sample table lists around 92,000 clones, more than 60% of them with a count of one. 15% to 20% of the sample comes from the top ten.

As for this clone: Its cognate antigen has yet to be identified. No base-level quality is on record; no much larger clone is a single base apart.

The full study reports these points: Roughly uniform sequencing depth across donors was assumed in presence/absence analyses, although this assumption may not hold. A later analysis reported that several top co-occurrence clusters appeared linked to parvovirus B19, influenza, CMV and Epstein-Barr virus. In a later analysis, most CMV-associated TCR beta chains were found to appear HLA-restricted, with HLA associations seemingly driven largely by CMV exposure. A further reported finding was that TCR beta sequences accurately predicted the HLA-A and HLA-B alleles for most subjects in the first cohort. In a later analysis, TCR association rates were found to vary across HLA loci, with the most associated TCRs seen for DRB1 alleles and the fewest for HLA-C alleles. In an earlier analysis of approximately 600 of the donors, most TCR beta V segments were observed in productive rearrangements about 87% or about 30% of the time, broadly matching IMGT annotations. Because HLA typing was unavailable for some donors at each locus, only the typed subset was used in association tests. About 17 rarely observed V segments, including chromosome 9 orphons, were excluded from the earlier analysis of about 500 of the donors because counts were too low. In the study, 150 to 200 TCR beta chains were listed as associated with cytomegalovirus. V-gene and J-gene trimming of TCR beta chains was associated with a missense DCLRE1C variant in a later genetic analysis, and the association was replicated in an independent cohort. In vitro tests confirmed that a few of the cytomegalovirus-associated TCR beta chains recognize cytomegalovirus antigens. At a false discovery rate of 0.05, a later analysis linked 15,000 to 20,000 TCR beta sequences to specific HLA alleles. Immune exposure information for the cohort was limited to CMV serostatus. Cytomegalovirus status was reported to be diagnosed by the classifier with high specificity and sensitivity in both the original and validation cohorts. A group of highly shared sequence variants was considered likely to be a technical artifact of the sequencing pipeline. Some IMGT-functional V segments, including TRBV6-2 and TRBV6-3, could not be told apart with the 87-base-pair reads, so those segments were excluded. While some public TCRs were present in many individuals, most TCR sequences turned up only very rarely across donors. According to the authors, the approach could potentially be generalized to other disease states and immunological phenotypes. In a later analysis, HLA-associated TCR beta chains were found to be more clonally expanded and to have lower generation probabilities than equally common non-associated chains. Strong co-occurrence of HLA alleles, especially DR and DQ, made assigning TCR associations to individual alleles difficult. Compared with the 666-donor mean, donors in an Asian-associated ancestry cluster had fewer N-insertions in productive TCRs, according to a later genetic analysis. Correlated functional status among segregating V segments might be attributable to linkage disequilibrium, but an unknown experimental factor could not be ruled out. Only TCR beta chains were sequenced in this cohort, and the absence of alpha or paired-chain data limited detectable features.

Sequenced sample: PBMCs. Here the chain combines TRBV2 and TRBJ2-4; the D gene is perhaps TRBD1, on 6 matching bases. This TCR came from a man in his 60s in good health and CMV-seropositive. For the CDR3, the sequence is CASSETTGLAKNIQYF. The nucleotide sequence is TGTGCCAGCAGTGAAACAACAGGGCTAGCCAAAAACATTCAGTACTTC.